This TCR beta chain was recorded in a study of T-cell reconstitution after alpha-beta-depleted transplantation in children. This clonotype has only a few counts. A library of TCRbeta sequences, prepared with unique molecular identifiers, was generated. One entry per CDR3 protein results from TCRdb running MiXCR on the PCR reads. The table records fewer than 550,000 distinct CDR3 sequences, 11% of them present only once. Germline assignment: CDR1 SGHTA and CDR2 FQGNSA. V was trimmed by 4 bases and J by 2 bases, leaving 14 bases between them. This CDR3 is built from 15 residues. The gene calls are TRBV7-2 and TRBJ2-5, with D hard to call. The sequences come from PBMCs from the stem cell graft donor, collected from the stem cell graft. The receptor was derived from a human donor who donated a stem cell graft to a child with acute myeloid leukemia. The CDR3 is CASSYRPPQQETQYF. The CDR3 coding sequence is TGTGCCAGCAGCTACCGGCCGCCACAACAAGAGACCCAGTACTTC.